This T cell receptor beta chain was obtained from a study of blood T cell repertoires in COVID-19. Study-wide background: Samples of COVID-19 (acute and convalescent) were obtained from the United States, Italy and Spain.

In the authors' methods: Reference gene primer amplification gave estimated nucleated cell counts. Method: immunoSEQ multiplex PCR; TCRdb's copy keeps in-frame clones and lacks some. V and J calls and clone size come straight from that table; D and trimming were deduced from the DNA. The profile shows 250,000 to 400,000 clones, roughly 86% of them singletons. Across about two dozen US areas, participants ranged in age from about 18 to 100 years. Germline CDR1 and CDR2: SGHNT and YENEEA. Deletions cut 1 base from V and 6 bases from J, with 12 bases between. The CDR3 has 15 amino acids. The TCR sequence derives from a woman aged 30 to 39 who had recovered from COVID-19. The chain is built from TRBV11-3 and TRBJ2-2; D gene ambiguous. Specimen: PBMCs or T cells enriched from blood (not recorded which). CDR3 in DNA: TGTGCCAGCAGCTTAGGAGGAAGTCGGTCCGGGGAGCTGTTTTTT. Amino acid sequence: CASSLGGSRSGELFF.